This T cell receptor (beta chain) was documented in a study of blood T cell repertoires in COVID-19. Study-level information: From T cells, B-cell-depleted T cells, or PBMCs came the material, which was cDNA or gDNA.

In assigning cohorts, the study relied on participant-reported clinical history. This CDR3 spans 15 amino acids. Germline CDR1 is SGHDT and CDR2 is YYEEEE. Trimming took off 2 bases at V and 6 bases at J, with 17 bases between the two ends. Libraries were prepared by immunoSEQ multiplex PCR; TCRdb keeps only in-frame clonotypes and omits some of them. This sample yields 200,000 to 250,000 clones, of which about 85% are seen a single time; approximately 11% belongs to the top ten. This chain connects TRBV5-6 to TRBJ1-1, with a tentative D call TRBD1 (6 bases). Sequencing was carried out using PBMCs or T cells enriched from blood (not recorded which). This clonotype was sampled from a man aged 25-40 years who had recovered from COVID-19. CDR3 DNA sequence: TGTGCCAGCAGCTTAAGGGGGTTTAAGTTGCCTGAAGCTTTCTTT. This sequence encodes CASSLRGFKLPEAFF.